Presented here are 9 T cell receptor beta chains from one specimen sequenced in a study of identical twins. TCRdb re-analysed the 5' RACE reads in MiXCR, keeping a single row per CDR3 protein. The data show 700,000 or so distinct CDR3 sequences, 8% to 9% seen once. These data also featured in a second study, about yellow fever vaccine responses in identical twins.

The specimen sequenced was PBMCs. These receptors all stem from a woman aged 18-29 years in good health.

This clonotype occurred a few times. With a much larger clone just one base away, this may be a read error. The chain couples TRBV4-3 to TRBJ2-5; D possibly corresponds to TRBD1 (5 bases). CDR1 LGHNA and CDR2 YSLEER come from the germline V gene. V lost 3 bases, J lost 0 bases, and 5 bases lay in between. This CDR3 is built from 13 residues. Here the CDR3 reads CASSQDNQETQYF. CDR3 bases: TGCGCCAGCAGCCAGGACAACCAAGAGACCCAGTACTTC.

CDR3 loop: CASSYSISGGGVYNEQFF. DNA of the CDR3: TGTGCCAGCAGTTACTCGATATCCGGCGGGGGTGTCTACAATGAGCAGTTCTTC. The rearrangement joins TRBV6-2 or TRBV6-3 to TRBJ2-1; 7 nucleotides line up with TRBD2. V lost 0 bases and J lost 3; bases outside the gene matches: 11. This CDR3 has 18 residues. The germline V gene has CDR1 MNHEY and CDR2 SVGEGT.

In its sample, this clonotype was seen a few times. The chain couples TRBV3-1 to TRBJ2-1; weak D call: TRBD1 (5 bases). Per the germline V gene, CDR1 is LGHDT and CDR2 is YNNKEL (reference sequence). V was shortened by 3 bases and J by 9 bases, with 18 bases between the two germline ends. CDR3 size: 15 residues. CDR3: CASSQAKGQTSEQFF. The CDR3 nucleotides are TGTGCCAGCAGCCAGGCGAAAGGACAAACCTCTGAGCAGTTCTTC.

The chain joins TRBV6-5 to TRBJ2-7; D is undetermined. Germline CDR1 is MNHEY and CDR2 is SVGAGI. The CDR3 consists of 16 residues. The V end was cut by 3 bases, the J end by 2 bases, with 17 bases between. CDR3 sequence (DNA): TGTGCCAGCAGTTATGAACAGAGCCGACTTACCTACGAGCAGTACTTC. Protein product: CASSYEQSRLTYEQYF.

This clonotype was recorded a few times. This sequence joins TRBV5-1 and TRBJ1-4; no reliable D call. From germline, CDR1 is SGHRS and CDR2 YFSETQ. The CDR3 is 13 residues long. Trimming took off 2 bases at V and 5 bases at J, with 7 bases between the two ends. CDR3 DNA sequence: TGCGCCAGCAGCTTTTGGAGAAATGAAAAACTGTTTTTT. Protein product: CASSFWRNEKLFF.

In its sample, this clonotype was seen a few times. This chain uses TRBV7-9 with TRBJ2-7; TRBD2 aligns across 11 bases. The germline V gene encodes CDR1 SEHNR and CDR2 FQNEAQ (reference sequence). The CDR3 has 15 residues. V shed 2 bases and J 4 bases; nucleotides not matched to a gene: 4. The CDR3 sequence is CASSLTSGSKYEQYF. Here the CDR3 DNA reads TGTGCCAGCAGCTTAACTAGCGGGAGCAAGTACGAGCAGTACTTC. The full variable domain, its missing parts supplied by reference TRBV7-9 and TRBJ2-7, is DTGVSQNPRHKITKRGQNVTFRCDPISEHNRLYWYRQTLGQGPEFLTYFQNEAQLEKSRLLSDRFSAERPKGSFSTLEIQRTEQGDSAMYLCASSLTSGSKYEQYFGPGTRLTVT.

This clonotype was found a few times. The chain joins TRBV6-5 to TRBJ2-1; maybe TRBD1 (5 bases). V was clipped by 2 bases and J by 1 base, with 9 bases between them. CDR3 size: 15 residues. The germline gives CDR1 MNHEY, CDR2 SVGAGI. The DNA for the CDR3 is TGTGCCAGCAGTTACGGGGCCCTGTCCTACAATGAGCAGTTCTTC. This translates into CASSYGALSYNEQFF.

This clonotype was seen repeatedly, ten times or more. The chain carries TRBV5-1 and TRBJ2-5; 7 bases line up with TRBD2. The CDR3 runs to 18 residues. The germline V gene has CDR1 SGHRS and CDR2 YFSETQ. V trimming: 0 bases; J trimming: 3 bases; junction bases outside the gene matches: 14. The CDR3 DNA follows: TGCGCCAGCAGCTTGGCGGATTTGCGGGGGACCCTTGAAGAGACCCAGTACTTC. Translating gives CASSLADLRGTLEETQYF.

This chain links TRBV7-9 with TRBJ2-7, with D tentatively TRBD1 (6 bases). V lost 5 bases and J 2 bases, leaving 13 bases between the germline ends. The CDR3 is 14 amino acids. Germline CDR1 reads SEHNR; CDR2 reads FQNEAQ (reference sequence). The CDR3 coding sequence is TGTGCCAGCAGCCACACAGGGCTAACCTACGAGCAGTACTTC. It yields the protein CASSHTGLTYEQYF.